These 32 T cell receptor beta chains were sequenced from one sample in a study of Ad26.COV2.S vaccination and SARS-CoV-2 variants. TCRdb keeps only in-frame clones here, not all; method: immunoSEQ multiplex PCR. The sample lists about 350,000 clones; 86% were seen once. Documented treatment: around 19 received Ad26.COV2.S at low or high dose, single or two shots; 5 received placebo; per-sample allocation not given. Specimens were obtained on day 63 following the first vaccine or placebo injection. This sample comprised peripheral blood, obtained in a trial of Ad26.COV2.S vaccine versus placebo. These receptors were obtained from a person aged 18 to 59 who received the Ad26.COV2.S COVID-19 vaccine or a placebo.

This clone is a singleton in its sample. The chain couples TRBV27 to TRBJ2-1; D is ambiguous. Germline CDR1 reads MNHEY; CDR2 reads SMNVEV (reference sequence). The germline V and J ends were trimmed by 4 bases and 0 bases, with 10 bases remaining between them. This CDR3 spans 15 amino acids. CDR3 in DNA: TGTGCCAGCAGTTCCCCAGAGAGCTCCTACAATGAGCAGTTCTTC. Translating it yields CASSSPESSYNEQFF.

V and J are TRBV18 and TRBJ2-7; D uncertain. Germline-derived CDR1 and CDR2 are KGHSH and LQKENI. The length of the CDR3 is 14 residues. V lost 0 bases and J lost 0, with 6 bases in between. CDR3 loop: CASSPPAISYEQYF. The DNA of the CDR3 is TGTGCCAGCTCACCACCGGCTATCTCCTACGAGCAGTACTTC.

The chain uses TRBV6-2 or TRBV6-3 and TRBJ2-7, with D maybe TRBD1 (6 bases). Trimming pared 2 bases from V and 2 bases from J, leaving 16 bases between. The CDR3 contains 16 residues. CDR1 and CDR2 (germline): MNHEY, SVGEGT. The CDR3 coding sequence is TGTGCCAGCAGTTACGACAGGACAGTCCCGCCCTACGAGCAGTACTTC. It encodes CASSYDRTVPPYEQYF.

The chain links TRBV3-1 (or the pseudogene TRBV3-2) to TRBJ2-7, with 8 bases fitting TRBD2. V trimming: 5 bases; J trimming: 5 bases; junction bases outside the gene matches: 11. This CDR3 spans 15 amino acids. In germline, CDR1 is LGHDT, CDR2 YNNKEL (reference sequence). DNA of the CDR3: TGTGCCAGCAGCGCGGGACTAGGGAGGCGGGACGAGCAGTACTTC. Translation: CASSAGLGRRDEQYF.

Concerning this clone itself: Other DNA sequences within the sample encode an identical CDR3. The V call is TRBV3-1 (or the pseudogene TRBV3-2), the J call TRBJ1-6, with 8 positions matching TRBD1. Per the germline V gene, CDR1 is LGHDT and CDR2 is YNNKEL (reference sequence). This CDR3 region has 14 residues. Trimming removed 1 base from V and 7 bases from J; junction bases left unmatched: 0. Written as DNA, the CDR3 is TGTGCCAGCAGCCAAGGACAGGGGAATTCACCCCTCCACTTT. Translating it yields CASSQGQGNSPLHF.

The chain joins TRBV18 to TRBJ1-1; D not certain. Germline CDR1 and CDR2: KGHSH and LQKENI. V was shortened by 4 bases and J by 1 base, with 16 bases between the two germline ends. The CDR3 has 16 amino acids. CDR3 amino acids: CASSLTPRWENTEAFF. CDR3 DNA sequence: TGTGCCAGCTCACTCACCCCCCGATGGGAGAACACTGAAGCTTTCTTT.

Remarks on this clone: A single base separates this from a much larger clone, so it may be a read error. The rearrangement joins TRBV6-4 to TRBJ2-2; D is unclear. V lost 3 bases and J lost 2, with 4 bases in between. This CDR3 has 13 amino acids. Germline V gene sequence: CDR1 MRHNA, CDR2 SNTAGT. The CDR3 spells CASSEDNTGELFF. CDR3 bases: TGTGCCAGCAGTGAGGACAACACCGGGGAGCTGTTTTTT.

In this sample, this clone turned up a few times. The chain recombines TRBV24-1 with TRBJ1-1, with TRBD1 identical over 8 bases. CDR1 is KGHDR and CDR2 is SFDVKD in the germline V gene. V was pared by 12 bases and J by 2 bases, with 4 bases of the junction left unmatched. This CDR3 region has 12 residues. The CDR3 region has the DNA TGTGCCGTGGGACAGGTAAACACTGAAGCTTTCTTT. Residues: CAVGQVNTEAFF.

The V and J genes are TRBV12-3 or TRBV12-4 and TRBJ1-6, with D unresolved. Trimming removed 5 bases at V and 6 bases at J, with 5 bases between. The CDR3 has 12 amino acids. The chain's CDR3 is CASSQINSPLHF. CDR3 coding DNA: TGTGCCAGCAGTCAGATTAATTCACCCCTCCACTTT.

The chain combines TRBV5-1 with TRBJ1-3; D remains unclear. The CDR3 has 16 amino acids. Trimming left V 0 bases short and J 0 bases short, with 10 bases between. Looked up from germline, CDR1 is SGHRS and CDR2 is YFSETQ. The DNA for the CDR3 is TGCGCCAGCAGCTTGGTACAGCCTTTCTCTGGAAACACCATATATTTT. This gives the protein CASSLVQPFSGNTIYF.

This chain uses TRBV7-2 with TRBJ2-3; 15 bases agree with TRBD2. V shed 5 bases and J 1 base; nucleotides not matched to a gene: 10. The CDR3 covers 19 residues. Germline-derived CDR1 and CDR2 are SGHTA and FQGNSA. CDR3 residues: CASSQIGLAGGKGTDTQYF. The CDR3 DNA reads as TGTGCCAGCAGCCAAATCGGACTAGCGGGAGGGAAGGGCACAGATACGCAGTATTTT.

This clone has just one count. The genes are TRBV7-2 and TRBJ2-7; 8 nucleotides match TRBD1. J was trimmed by 0 bases and V by 8 bases; bases with no gene match: 3. CDR3 length: 13 residues. From germline, CDR1 is SGHTA and CDR2 FQGNSA. In nucleotides, the CDR3 is TGTGCCAGCGCTGGGACAGGCTCCTACGAGCAGTACTTC. Its translation: CASAGTGSYEQYF. Variable domain in full (rest from reference TRBV7-2 and TRBJ2-7): GAGVSQSPSNKVTEKGKDVELRCDPISGHTALYWYRQSLGQGLEFLIYFQGNSAPDKSGLPSDRFSAERTGGSVSTLTIQRTQQEDSAVYLCASAGTGSYEQYFGPGTRLTVT.

This clone was picked up a small number of times. The chain links TRBV6-4 to TRBJ1-1; 8 bases map to TRBD1. This CDR3 comprises 14 residues. Germline-derived CDR1 and CDR2 are MRHNA and SNTAGT. After removal of 6 bases from V and 4 bases from J, the junction contained 7 bases not matched to a gene. The CDR3 sequence is CASSPGGQSTEAFF. The DNA of the CDR3 is TGTGCCAGCAGCCCAGGGGGCCAAAGCACTGAAGCTTTCTTT.

The CDR3 protein is CASGGTEIQETQYF. The CDR3 coding sequence is TGTGCCAGCGGAGGGACGGAAATACAAGAGACCCAGTACTTC. The J gene is TRBJ2-5, the V gene TRBV2, with D perhaps TRBD2 (6 bases). This CDR3 comprises 14 residues. The V end was cut by 8 bases, the J end by 2 bases, with 15 bases between. CDR1 is SNHLY, CDR2 FYNNEI, per germline.

This chain's CDR3 is CASSHAPGQRSSGANVLTF. The CDR3 DNA sequence: TGTGCCAGCAGCCACGCCCCCGGGCAGCGAAGCTCTGGGGCCAACGTCCTGACTTTC. The chain uses TRBV3-1 (or the pseudogene TRBV3-2) and TRBJ2-6; D is unresolved. V lost 3 bases and J 0 bases, leaving 18 bases between the germline ends. CDR1 and CDR2 (germline): LGHDT, YNNKEL (reference sequence). This CDR3 is 19 amino acids long.

Only one count was recorded for this clone. The junction and the germline gene differ at one end; a read error may be behind it. The genes are TRBV2 and TRBJ1-4; the D gene is possibly TRBD1 (5 bases). The CDR3 covers 13 residues. Germline V gene data show CDR1 as SNHLY and CDR2 as FYNNEI. CDR3 DNA: TGTGCCAGCGGGCAGGGAGCTAATGAGAAACTGTTTTTT. The encoded protein is CASGQGANEKLFF.

The chain employs TRBV9 and TRBJ2-7; 8 bases map to TRBD1. This CDR3 contains 14 residues. V gave up 3 bases and J gave up 2 bases; unmatched junction bases: 4. Per germline, CDR1 SGDLS and CDR2 YYNGEE. The CDR3 here is CASSAGQGPYEQYF. CDR3 sequence (DNA): TGTGCCAGCAGCGCCGGACAGGGTCCCTACGAGCAGTACTTC.

The genes are TRBV28 and TRBJ2-5; 12 bases are shared with TRBD2. Trimming removed 0 bases from V and 4 bases from J; junction bases left unmatched: 21. This CDR3 has 22 amino acids. The V gene's germline CDR1 is MDHEN and CDR2 SYDVKM. The CDR3 region has the DNA TGTGCCAGCAGTTTATGGGGCATTTCAGGTCGACTAGCGGGAGTTTCGCGAGAGACCCAGTACTTC. This gives the protein CASSLWGISGRLAGVSRETQYF.

With respect to this clone: The same CDR3 is also encoded by other DNA sequences in this sample. The V gene is TRBV28, the J gene TRBJ1-6; 8 bases match TRBD1. With 4 bases clipped from V and 10 bases from J, the junction kept 6 bases outside the gene matches. The CDR3 runs to 14 residues. Germline V gene sequence: CDR1 MDHEN, CDR2 SYDVKM. CDR3 loop: CASSSRTGGSPLHF. CDR3 sequence (DNA): TGTGCCAGCAGTTCGAGAACAGGGGGATCACCCCTCCACTTT. The full variable domain, in which reference TRBV28 and TRBJ1-6 provide the parts outside the CDR3, is DVKVTQSSRYLVKRTGEKVFLECVQDMDHENMFWYRQDPGLGLRLIYFSYDVKMKEKGDIPEGYSVSREKKERFSLILESASTNQTSMYLCASSSRTGGSPLHFGNGTRLTVT.

The chain joins TRBV28 to TRBJ1-2; 10 nucleotides line up with TRBD1. V trimming: 8 bases; J trimming: 2 bases; junction bases outside the gene matches: 5. Germline CDR1 reads MDHEN; CDR2 reads SYDVKM. CDR3 size: 14 residues. CDR3 nucleotide sequence: TGTGCCAGCCTGGGACAGGGGAAAAACTATGGCTACACCTTC. Protein product: CASLGQGKNYGYTF.

The V call is TRBV7-9, the J call TRBJ2-2; a possible D gene is TRBD1 (5 bases). CDR3 length: 15 residues. In germline, CDR1 is SEHNR, CDR2 FQNEAQ (reference sequence). Trimming pared 0 bases from V and 1 base from J, leaving 6 bases between. CDR3 region: CASSLAQGNTGELFF. CDR3 bases: TGTGCCAGCAGCTTAGCGCAGGGGAACACCGGGGAGCTGTTTTTT.

The chain couples TRBV10-3 to TRBJ2-1; D tentatively reads TRBD1 or TRBD2 (6 bases each). The V gene lost 6 bases and the J gene lost 12 bases, with 15 bases spanning the gap. There are 12 residues in the CDR3. Per the germline V gene, CDR1 is ENHRY and CDR2 is SYGVKD. The DNA of the CDR3 is TGTGCCATCAGCGGGGGCGATTTACGGCAGTTCTTC. This encodes CAISGGDLRQFF.

This clone was seen a handful of times. The chain combines TRBV5-6 with TRBJ1-2; TRBD1 matches 7 bases. This CDR3 region has 15 residues. J gave up 0 bases and V 4 bases, and 6 bases lay outside the gene matches. In germline, CDR1 is SGHDT, CDR2 YYEEEE. CDR3 protein: CASSPTTGSNYGYTF. CDR3 in DNA: TGTGCCAGCAGCCCTACGACAGGGTCTAACTATGGCTACACCTTC.

This clone was recorded once. V is TRBV11-3 and J is TRBJ2-7; TRBD1 aligns across 7 bases. The CDR3 length is 11 residues. After removal of 5 bases from V and 7 bases from J, the junction contained 2 bases not matched to a gene. The germline CDR1 and CDR2 sequences are SGHNT and YENEEA. The CDR3 sequence: CASSLQGEQYF. The CDR3 region has the DNA TGTGCCAGCAGCCTACAGGGGGAGCAGTACTTC. The whole variable domain, filled in from reference TRBV11-3 and TRBJ2-7, reads EAGVVQSPRYKIIEKKQPVAFWCNPISGHNTLYWYLQNLGQGPELLIRYENEEAVDDSQLPKDRFSAERLKGVDSTLKIQPAELGDSAVYLCASSLQGEQYFGPGTRLTVT.

The V call is TRBV28, the J call TRBJ2-7; 8 bases map to TRBD2. The V segment lost 7 bases and the J segment 5 bases; nucleotides outside the gene matches: 7. CDR1 and CDR2 from the germline V gene are MDHEN and SYDVKM. The CDR3 consists of 13 residues. CDR3 residues: CASIPSGFNEQYF. CDR3 in DNA: TGTGCCAGCATCCCTAGCGGGTTCAACGAGCAGTACTTC.

This sequence joins TRBV2 and TRBJ2-7, with 10 bases matching TRBD1. Germline loops: CDR1 SNHLY, CDR2 FYNNEI. CDR3 size: 16 residues. J gave up 0 bases and V 4 bases, and 6 bases lay outside the gene matches. The CDR3 nucleotides read TGTGCCAGCAGTGGGACAGGGGGAATGTACTCCTACGAGCAGTACTTC. This sequence encodes CASSGTGGMYSYEQYF.

For the CDR3, the DNA is TGTGCCAGCAGCTCACGACTAGCGGGATCGGATACGCAGTATTTT. Translating it yields CASSSRLAGSDTQYF. The chain employs TRBV7-6 and TRBJ2-3; 11 nucleotides agree with TRBD2. This CDR3 has 15 amino acids. V lost 4 bases and J lost 6; bases outside the gene matches: 6. Looked up from germline, CDR1 is SGHVS and CDR2 is FNYEAQ.

The chain has TRBV19 and TRBJ2-4; D gene unclear. V gave up 2 bases and J gave up 0 bases, with 11 bases separating them. This CDR3 contains 16 residues. Germline CDR1 LNHDA, CDR2 SQIVND (reference sequence). CDR3 residues: CASSISVTLAKNIQYF. DNA of the CDR3: TGTGCCAGTAGTATATCAGTGACACTAGCCAAAAACATTCAGTACTTC.

This chain links TRBV19 with TRBJ1-2; 9 bases map to TRBD1. Per the germline V gene, CDR1 is LNHDA and CDR2 is SQIVND (reference sequence). The CDR3 runs 14 residues. V lost 7 bases, J lost 3 bases, and 6 bases stayed unmatched. CDR3 DNA sequence: TGTGCCAGTACTACAGGGGGCTGGGACTATGGCTACACCTTC. It translates to CASTTGGWDYGYTF.

The CDR3 loop is CASSSYTGTDTQYF. The CDR3 DNA is TGTGCCAGCAGCTCGTACACAGGTACAGATACGCAGTATTTT. This rearrangement joins TRBV11-2 to TRBJ2-3, with D perhaps matching TRBD1 (5 bases). This CDR3 is built from 14 residues. The V and J ends lost 4 bases and 3 bases respectively, with 11 bases between them. Germline V gene data show CDR1 as SGHAT and CDR2 as FQNNGV.

This chain uses TRBV7-8 with TRBJ1-5; 7 nucleotides line up with TRBD1. Germline trimming cut 5 bases from V and 6 bases from J; bases unmatched to any gene: 13. CDR3 length: 16 amino acids. Germline-derived CDR1 and CDR2 are SGHVS and FQNEAQ. CDR3 region: CASSKTGTARGQPQHF. The CDR3 coding sequence is TGTGCCAGCAGCAAAACCGGGACAGCACGCGGTCAGCCCCAGCATTTT.

In this sample, this clone turned up once. The genes are TRBV3-1 (or the pseudogene TRBV3-2) and TRBJ2-5; the D is unclear. Germline CDR1 LGHDT, CDR2 YNNKEL (reference sequence). This CDR3 is built from 16 residues. Between the trimmed V and J ends, which lost 3 bases and 2 bases, there was a span of 16 bases. CDR3 sequence: CASSQGRTSGQETQYF. For the CDR3, the DNA is TGTGCCAGCAGCCAGGGCCGGACGAGTGGGCAAGAGACCCAGTACTTC.